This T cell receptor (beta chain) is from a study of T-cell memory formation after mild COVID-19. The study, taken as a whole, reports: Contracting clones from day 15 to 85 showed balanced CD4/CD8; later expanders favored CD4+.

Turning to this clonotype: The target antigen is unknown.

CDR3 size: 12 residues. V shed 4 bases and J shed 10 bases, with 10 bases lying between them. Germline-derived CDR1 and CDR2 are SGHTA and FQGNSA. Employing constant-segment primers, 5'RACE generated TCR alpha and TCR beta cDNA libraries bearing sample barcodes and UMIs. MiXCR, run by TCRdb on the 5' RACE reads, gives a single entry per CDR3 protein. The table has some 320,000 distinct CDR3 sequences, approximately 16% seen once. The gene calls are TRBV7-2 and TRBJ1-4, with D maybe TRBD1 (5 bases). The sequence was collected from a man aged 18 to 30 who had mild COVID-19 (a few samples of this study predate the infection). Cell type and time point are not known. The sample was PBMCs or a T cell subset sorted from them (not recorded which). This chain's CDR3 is CASSSRTGKLFF. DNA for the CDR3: TGTGCCAGCAGCTCCCGAACAGGAAAACTGTTTTTT.